A selection of T cell receptor beta chains follows, all from one sample in a study of circulating tumor DNA in untreated peripheral T-cell lymphoma. TCRdb keeps only in-frame clones here, not all; method: immunoSEQ multiplex PCR. The table shows 300 to 350 clones, with about 85% occurring only once. Source material: tumor tissue. These receptors all stem from a human donor with peripheral T-cell lymphoma. CDR3s include the opening cysteine and the closing phenylalanine or tryptophan. A D gene is named only where the DNA matches it firmly. Size tells how often a clone was seen (once, few, many) or the class of an expanded clone, and some rows leave it out.

TRBV11-3	-	TRBJ2-5	once	TGTGCCAGCAGCCAGGCCCAGTACCAAGAGACCCAGTACTTC	CASSQAQYQETQYF
TRBV2	-	TRBJ2-3	once	TGTGCCAGCAGTGAAGCGGCCGCAGATACGCAGTATTTT	CASSEAAADTQYF
TRBV29-1	-	TRBJ2-7	-	TGCAGCGTTGGGACAGGAGGGTTCGAGCAGTACTTC	CSVGTGGFEQYF
TRBV4-1	TRBD2	TRBJ2-3	-	TGCGCCAGCAGCTGGGGACTAGCCGACACAGATACGCAGTATTTT	CASSWGLADTDTQYF
TRBV11-3	TRBD1	TRBJ1-1	hyperexpanded	TGTGCCAGCAGCCCTGACAGGGGGACCGACCTAAGGTGGACTGAAGCTTTCTTT	CASSPDRGTDLRWTEAFF
TRBV19	TRBD2	TRBJ2-1	-	TGTGCCAGTACGGCGGGGGGTCCTAGTGAGCAGTTCTTC	CASTAGGPSEQFF
TRBV30	TRBD1	TRBJ1-1	few	TGTGCCTGGGAGCGGGGGAACAGGGGTACTGAAGCTTTCTTT	CAWERGNRGTEAFF
TRBV6-8	-	TRBJ2-5	-	TGTGCCAGCAGGCCATTCGGCCAAGAGACCCAGTACTTC	CASRPFGQETQYF
TRBV6-8	-	TRBJ1-2	-	TGTGCCAGCAGTGCCCAGGGGTCGGGTGGCTACACCTTC	CASSAQGSGGYTF
TRBV28	-	TRBJ1-6	-	TGTGCCAGCAGTTTCTCACAGAATAATTCATCCCTCCACTTT	CASSFSQNNSSLHF
TRBV14	TRBD1	TRBJ1-6	-	TGTGCCAGCAGCCAAGGGACAGGGATCTATAATTCACCCCTCCACTTT	CASSQGTGIYNSPLHF
TRBV19	-	TRBJ1-1	-	TGTGCCAGTAGTACCTACCCTGAAGCTTTCTTT	CASSTYPEAFF
TRBV15	-	TRBJ2-5	-	TGTGCCACCAGCAGAGAGGTGCCGTTAACAGGGAGGGGAGAGACCCAGTACTTC	CATSREVPLTGRGETQYF
TRBV30	-	TRBJ1-2	-	TGTGCCTGGACCGTTCCCCGCAGGATGGACTATGGCTACACCTTC	CAWTVPRRMDYGYTF
TRBV14	-	TRBJ2-7	-	TGTGCCAGCAGCCCCGTGGGGGGTGTCTTGGAGCAGTACTTC	CASSPVGGVLEQYF
TRBV19	-	TRBJ1-2	-	TGTGCCAGTAGTATTAGGCAGACTAACTTCTATGGCTACACCTTC	CASSIRQTNFYGYTF
TRBV12-1	-	TRBJ1-1	-	TGTGCCAGCAGCCCTGACAGGGGGACCGACCTAAGGTGGACTGAAGCTTTCTTT	CASSPDRGTDLRWTEAFF
TRBV12-5	-	TRBJ1-1	-	TGTGCTAGTGGTTTGGTTCAGGGTCCCTTCGACACTGAAGCTTTCTTT	CASGLVQGPFDTEAFF
TRBV27	TRBD1	TRBJ2-1	-	TGTGCCAGCAGCCCCTCGAGGGGGCGAGACAATGAGCAGTTCTTC	CASSPSRGRDNEQFF
TRBV6-8	-	TRBJ1-5	-	TGTGCCAGCTCAACAGGGCCGGGTCAGCCCCAGCATTTT	CASSTGPGQPQHF
TRBV15	TRBD2	TRBJ2-3	few	TGTGCCACCAGCAAGACTAGCGGTTCCACAGATACGCAGTATTTT	CATSKTSGSTDTQYF
TRBV30	TRBD1	TRBJ1-1	-	TGTGCCTGGAGTGTAACAGGGGGTTACACTGAAGCTTTCTTT	CAWSVTGGYTEAFF